This T cell receptor (beta chain) was captured by sequencing in a study of cytomegalovirus exposure and HLA in healthy donors. Across the whole study: There were fewer than 130 million unique TCR beta sequences, drawn from approximately 180 million T cells, in an earlier analysis. General observations from the study: An Asian-associated ancestry cluster reportedly showed fewer N-insertions than the roughly 670-donor mean in a later analysis. Excluded: some indistinguishable V segments such as TRBV6-2 and TRBV6-3.

As for the donors, each was a healthy bone marrow donor. This clone was counted once. Antigen specificity is unknown. PCR employed 60 Vbeta and 13 Jbeta primers. Some clones are missing from TCRdb's copy, which holds only in-frame ones; the method was immunoSEQ multiplex PCR. The data show about 170,000 clones, 82% seen once. This CDR3 spans 16 amino acids. The V end lost 1 base, the J end lost 8 bases, and 18 bases lay between the germline ends. Germline CDR1 reads LNHNV; CDR2 reads YYDKDF (reference sequence). This chain connects TRBV15 to TRBJ2-1; no firm D call. Sequencing input: PBMCs. This receptor was obtained from a male donor in good health and CMV-seronegative. The CDR3 loop reads CATSRVPLIRVYEQFF. As DNA, the CDR3 is TGTGCCACCAGCAGAGTCCCCCTAATTCGGGTTTATGAGCAGTTCTTC.